The 20 T cell receptor beta chains below all came from one sample that was sequenced in a study of T cells in Graves' hyperthyroidism and ophthalmopathy. From RNA transcripts, TCR beta CDR3 regions were amplified. TCR CDR3 regions were first amplified by RT-PCR with HTBI primers. In TCRdb, the multiplex PCR reads were re-called with MiXCR into one record per CDR3 protein. The repertoire holds about 260,000 distinct CDR3 sequences, roughly 17% seen once, with around 28% in the top ten. Specimen: blood. These receptors were taken from a woman in her late teens or twenties with Graves' ophthalmopathy.

The chain is built from TRBV28 and TRBJ1-2, with TRBD1 identical over 7 bases. The CDR3 runs 14 residues. Trimming took 6 bases from V and 1 from J; bases not matched to a gene: 5. Germline lookup yields CDR1 MDHEN and CDR2 SYDVKM. CDR3 protein: CASRAGQSNYGYTF. CDR3 DNA: TGTGCCAGCAGGGCGGGACAGAGTAACTATGGCTACACCTTC.

The chain is built from TRBV7-3 and TRBJ2-3; 11 positions agree with TRBD2. CDR1 SGHTA and CDR2 FQGTGA come from the germline V gene. The CDR3 extends over 17 amino acids. The ends lost 1 base at V and 6 bases at J; junction bases unmatched: 9. The CDR3 coding sequence is TGTGCCAGCAGCTTAAGTCCGGCTAGCGGGAGGTCGGATACGCAGTATTTT. Translating gives CASSLSPASGRSDTQYF. The full variable domain, rest sourced from reference TRBV7-3 and TRBJ2-3, is GAGVSQTPSNKVTEKGKYVELRCDPISGHTALYWYRQSLGQGPEFLIYFQGTGAADDSGLPNDRFFAVRPEGSVSTLKIQRTERGDSAVYLCASSLSPASGRSDTQYFGPGTRLTVL.

In its sample, this clonotype was seen many times. The chain recombines TRBV28 with TRBJ1-5, with 7 bases aligning to TRBD1. Germline CDR1 MDHEN, CDR2 SYDVKM. With 4 bases clipped from V and 2 bases from J, the junction kept 5 bases outside the gene matches. The CDR3 contains 15 residues. CDR3 nucleotides: TGTGCCAGCAGTTATGACAGGGTCCGCAATCAGCCCCAGCATTTT. It is translated as CASSYDRVRNQPQHF.

The rearrangement uses TRBV19 and TRBJ1-5; D might be TRBD1 (5 bases). The CDR3 extends over 13 amino acids. Trimming removed 9 bases from V and 3 bases from J, with 12 bases in between. CDR1 and CDR2 from the germline V gene are LNHDA and SQIVND (reference sequence). CDR3 amino acids: CASLGRINQPQHF. The CDR3 bases are TGTGCCAGCCTGGGACGGATCAATCAGCCCCAGCATTTT.

On this clonotype itself: A much larger clonotype is one base distant, so this may be a read error. This chain joins TRBV20-1 and TRBJ2-7; D remains ambiguous. The CDR3 extends over 13 amino acids. The germline V gene encodes CDR1 DFQATT and CDR2 SNEGSKA (reference sequence). CDR3 residues: CSASLGSEYEQHF. In nucleotides, the CDR3 is TGCAGTGCTAGTCTAGGGTCCGAGTACGAGCAGCACTTC.

The chain carries TRBV11-2 and TRBJ1-1; TRBD1 might be the D (5 bases). The V gene's germline CDR1 is SGHAT and CDR2 FQNNGV. This CDR3 spans 16 amino acids. Trimming stripped 1 base from V and 3 bases from J, with 15 bases between. The CDR3: CASSLARGPTYTEAFF. CDR3 bases: TGTGCCAGCAGCTTAGCACGGGGACCTACCTACACTGAAGCTTTCTTT.

This clonotype has ten or more counts. This chain uses TRBV4-1 with TRBJ2-3; no firm D call. The CDR3 loop spans 15 amino acids. Per germline, CDR1 MGHRA and CDR2 YSYEKL. Trimming removed 1 base at V and 1 base at J, with 9 bases between. CDR3 protein: CASSQGVRGTDTQYF. CDR3 in DNA: TGCGCCAGCAGCCAAGGAGTTCGCGGCACAGATACGCAGTATTTT.

The chain employs TRBV30 and TRBJ1-4, with D perhaps TRBD1 (5 bases). Germline V gene sequence: CDR1 GTSNPN, CDR2 SVGIG (reference sequence). The V end lost 2 bases, the J end lost 7 bases, and 11 bases lay between the germline ends. The CDR3 runs 13 residues. The CDR3 region has the DNA TGTGCCTGGAGTTTCGGGACCGTTGAAAAACTGTTTTTT. Protein product: CAWSFGTVEKLFF.

This clonotype appeared many times. The chain carries TRBV10-2 and TRBJ2-7; tentative D call: TRBD1 (6 bases). Germline lookup yields CDR1 WSHSY and CDR2 SAAADI. The CDR3 extends over 15 amino acids. The ends were cut back, 0 bases at V and 2 bases at J, with 11 bases in the middle. The DNA for the CDR3 is TGCGCCAGCAGTGAGTCAGGTGGACAGCCCTACGAGCAGTACTTC. It is translated as CASSESGGQPYEQYF.

This clonotype was picked up many times. The chain employs TRBV3-1 and TRBJ2-2; the D gene is possibly TRBD1 (6 bases). CDR3 size: 16 residues. Trimming shortened V by 3 bases and J by 0 bases, and 11 bases separated the two germline ends. The germline V gene encodes CDR1 LGHDT and CDR2 YNNKEL (reference sequence). The CDR3 spells CASSQSGTSNTGELFF. In DNA, the CDR3 is TGTGCCAGCAGCCAGTCCGGGACATCGAACACCGGGGAGCTGTTTTTT.

In this sample, this clonotype turned up many times. One end of the junction does not line up with germline, which may come from a read error. The chain couples TRBV6-1 to TRBJ1-5; D is unresolved. The germline gives CDR1 MNHNS, CDR2 SASEGT. This CDR3 is 14 amino acids long. CDR3 coding DNA: TGTGCCAGCAGGGAAGTAGTGGGCAATCAGCCCCAGCATTTT. This sequence encodes CASREVVGNQPQHF.

Notes on this clonotype: A much larger clone sits a single nucleotide away, making a read error possible. V is TRBV11-2 and J is TRBJ2-7; TRBD2 aligns across 7 bases. Germline values: CDR1 SGHAT, CDR2 FQNNGV. This CDR3 is built from 14 residues. The CDR3 nucleotides are TGTGCCAGCAGCTTAATCCCAGCGGGGATCGAGCAGTGCTTC. This codes for CASSLIPAGIEQCF.

The table lists this clonotype with many counts. This chain uses TRBV11-3 with TRBJ2-3, with 8 bases aligning to TRBD1. The germline gives CDR1 SGHNT, CDR2 YENEEA. The V gene end was trimmed by 5 bases and the J gene end by 6 bases; junction bases not matched to a gene: 10. This CDR3 has 15 residues. The CDR3 bases are TGTGCCAGCAGCCAAGTCCCAGGGGGCGCGGATACGCAGTATTTT. This codes for CASSQVPGGADTQYF.

This clonotype was observed many times. The CDR3 is CASSRLGEETQYF. The CDR3 nucleotides read TGTGCCAGCAGTCGACTCGGGGAAGAGACCCAGTACTTC. V usage is TRBV6-1 and J usage is TRBJ2-5; D may be TRBD2 (5 bases). This CDR3 has 13 residues. CDR1 and CDR2 from the germline V gene are MNHNS and SASEGT. Trimming took off 5 bases at V and 3 bases at J, with 10 bases between the two ends.

At least ten counts were recorded for this clonotype. The chain recombines TRBV27 with TRBJ2-1, with 9 bases that match TRBD2. Germline CDR1 reads MNHEY; CDR2 reads SMNVEV (reference sequence). J was trimmed by 2 bases and V by 6 bases; bases with no gene match: 17. The CDR3 is 19 residues long. The CDR3 coding sequence is TGTGCCAGCAGACCCCAAGGGGTAGCGGGAGAACCACCCTACAATGAGCAGTTCTTC. Amino acid sequence: CASRPQGVAGEPPYNEQFF.

The chain combines TRBV7-9 with TRBJ1-3; 7 nucleotides agree with TRBD1. CDR3 size: 15 residues. Per germline, CDR1 SEHNR and CDR2 FQNEAQ (reference sequence). After removal of 4 bases from V and 2 bases from J, the junction contained 5 bases not matched to a gene. In DNA form, the CDR3 reads TGTGCCAGCAGCTACCCGACAGGGACTGGAAACACCATATATTTT. It specifies CASSYPTGTGNTIYF.

This clonotype was detected many times. V gene TRBV12-5 combines with J gene TRBJ1-5, with 9 bases lining up with TRBD1. The junction had 10 bases not matched to a gene; V was cut back by 1 base and J by 3 bases. The germline V gene has CDR1 LGHNT and CDR2 FRNRAP. The CDR3 has 18 residues. CDR3 coding DNA: TGTGCTAGTGGTTTGGCATGGGGACAGGGAAAGAACAATCAGCCCCAGCATTTT. The encoded protein is CASGLAWGQGKNNQPQHF.

This clonotype has at least ten counts. The chain has TRBV28 and TRBJ2-7; D call uncertain. This CDR3 is 13 amino acids long. Germline CDR1 reads MDHEN; CDR2 reads SYDVKM. V lost 5 bases and J 7 bases, leaving 15 bases between the germline ends. The DNA for the CDR3 is TGTGCCAGCAGTCCGTCCCTGTCGTGGGAGCAGTACTTC. It is translated as CASSPSLSWEQYF.

In this sample, this clonotype turned up once. The chain recombines TRBV27 with TRBJ2-7; 10 bases are a match to TRBD2. Trimming cost V 0 bases and J 5 bases; bases outside gene matches: 4. Germline V gives CDR1 MNHEY, CDR2 SMNVEV (reference sequence). This CDR3 region has 15 residues. The chain's CDR3 is CASSLSPSGGDEQYF. The DNA for the CDR3 is TGTGCCAGCAGTTTATCGCCGAGCGGGGGGGACGAGCAGTACTTC.

V usage is TRBV20-1 and J usage is TRBJ1-1; 9 nucleotides line up with TRBD1. Trimming cost V 3 bases and J 1 base; bases outside gene matches: 6. Germline V CDR1 and CDR2: DFQATT, SNEGSKA (reference sequence). The CDR3 is 15 residues long. The CDR3 sequence is CSASNRGPQNTEAFF. CDR3 DNA: TGCAGTGCTAGTAACAGGGGGCCTCAGAACACTGAAGCTTTCTTT.